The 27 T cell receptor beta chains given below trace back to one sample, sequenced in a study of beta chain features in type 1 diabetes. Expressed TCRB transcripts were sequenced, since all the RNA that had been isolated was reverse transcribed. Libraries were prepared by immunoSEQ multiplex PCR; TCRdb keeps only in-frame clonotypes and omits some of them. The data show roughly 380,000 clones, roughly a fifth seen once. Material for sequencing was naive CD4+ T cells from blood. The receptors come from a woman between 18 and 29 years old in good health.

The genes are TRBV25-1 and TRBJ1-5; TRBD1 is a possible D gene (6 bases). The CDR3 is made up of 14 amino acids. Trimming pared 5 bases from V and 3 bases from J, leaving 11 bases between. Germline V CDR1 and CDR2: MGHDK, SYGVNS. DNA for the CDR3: TGTGCCAGCAGTTTGGCAGGGGTCAATCAGCCCCAGCATTTT. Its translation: CASSLAGVNQPQHF.

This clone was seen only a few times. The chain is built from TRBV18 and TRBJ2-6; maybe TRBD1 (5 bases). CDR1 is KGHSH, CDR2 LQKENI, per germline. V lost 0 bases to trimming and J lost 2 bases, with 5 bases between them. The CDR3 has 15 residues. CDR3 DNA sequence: TGTGCCAGCTCACCACCGACAGCTGGGGCCAACGTCCTGACTTTC. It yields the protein CASSPPTAGANVLTF.

CDR3 sequence (DNA): TGTGCCTGGAGTCCGGGACAGGACACTGAAGCTTTCTTT. Amino acids: CAWSPGQDTEAFF. The J gene is TRBJ1-1, the V gene TRBV30; 8 bases are a match to TRBD1. The germline gives CDR1 GTSNPN, CDR2 SVGIG (reference sequence). The CDR3 is 13 residues long. J gave up 3 bases and V 2 bases, and 2 bases lay outside the gene matches. Based on the CDR3 plus reference TRBV30 and TRBJ1-1, the full variable domain is SQTIHQWPATLVQPVGSPLSLECTVEGTSNPNLYWYRQAAGRGLQLLFYSVGIGQISSEVPQNLSASRPQDRQFILSSKKLLLSDSGFYLCAWSPGQDTEAFFGQGTRLTVV.

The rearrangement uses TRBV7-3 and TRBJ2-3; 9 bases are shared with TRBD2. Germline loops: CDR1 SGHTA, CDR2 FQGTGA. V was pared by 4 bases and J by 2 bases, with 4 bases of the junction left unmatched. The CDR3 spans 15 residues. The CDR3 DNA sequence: TGTGCCAGCAGCTATAGCGGGGGTTCCACAGATACGCAGTATTTT. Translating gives CASSYSGGSTDTQYF.

CDR3 sequence: CASSWDGQQGYTF. CDR3 DNA sequence: TGTGCCAGCAGTTGGGACGGACAGCAGGGCTACACCTTC. The chain has TRBV6-6 and TRBJ1-2, with D perhaps matching TRBD1 (6 bases). Looked up from germline, CDR1 is MNHNY and CDR2 is SVGAGI (reference sequence). The CDR3 is 13 amino acids. Trimming took 4 bases from V and 8 from J, leaving 14 bases between them.

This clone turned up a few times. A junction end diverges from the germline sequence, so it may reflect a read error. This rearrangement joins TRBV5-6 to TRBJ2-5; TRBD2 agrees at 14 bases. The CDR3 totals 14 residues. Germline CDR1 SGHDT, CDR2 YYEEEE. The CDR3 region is CASSPPTSGGDYDF. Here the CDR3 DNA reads TGTGCCAGCAGCCCACCGACTAGCGGGGGGGATTATGACTTC.

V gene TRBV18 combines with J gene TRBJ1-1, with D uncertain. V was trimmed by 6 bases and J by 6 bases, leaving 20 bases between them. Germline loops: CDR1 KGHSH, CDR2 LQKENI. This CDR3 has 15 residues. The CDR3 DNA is TGTGCCAGCTCCGAGACATTAACGGACTTATCTGAAGCTTTCTTT. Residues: CASSETLTDLSEAFF.

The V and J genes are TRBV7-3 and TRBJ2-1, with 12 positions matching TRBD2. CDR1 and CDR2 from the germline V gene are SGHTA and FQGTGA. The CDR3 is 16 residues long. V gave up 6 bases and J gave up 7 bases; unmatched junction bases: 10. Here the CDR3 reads CASSPQGLAGGNEQFF. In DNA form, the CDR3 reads TGTGCCAGCAGTCCCCAAGGGCTAGCGGGGGGGAATGAGCAGTTCTTC.

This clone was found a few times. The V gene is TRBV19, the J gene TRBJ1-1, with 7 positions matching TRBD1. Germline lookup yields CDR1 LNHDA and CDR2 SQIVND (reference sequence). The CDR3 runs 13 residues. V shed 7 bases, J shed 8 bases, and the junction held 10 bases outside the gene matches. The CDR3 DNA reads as TGTGCCAGTACTCCTCTCGACAGGGACGAAGCTTTCTTT. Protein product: CASTPLDRDEAFF.

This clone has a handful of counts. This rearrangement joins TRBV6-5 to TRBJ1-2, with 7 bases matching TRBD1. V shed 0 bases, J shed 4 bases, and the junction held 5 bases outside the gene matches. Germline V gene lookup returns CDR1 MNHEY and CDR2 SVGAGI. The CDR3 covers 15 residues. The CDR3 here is CASSYSTSGGYGYTF. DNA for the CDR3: TGTGCCAGCAGTTACTCGACGTCAGGGGGCTATGGCTACACCTTC.

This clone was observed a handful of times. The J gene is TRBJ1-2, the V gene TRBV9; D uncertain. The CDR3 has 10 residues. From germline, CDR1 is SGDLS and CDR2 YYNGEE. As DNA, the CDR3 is TGTGGGGAGGACGGCCATGGCTACACCTTC. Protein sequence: CGEDGHGYTF.

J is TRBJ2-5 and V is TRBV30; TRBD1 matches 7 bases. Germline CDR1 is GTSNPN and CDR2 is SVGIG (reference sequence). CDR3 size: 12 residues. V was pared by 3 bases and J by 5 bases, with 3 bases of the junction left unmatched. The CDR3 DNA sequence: TGTGCCTGGAGAGGGGGCCGGGAGACCCAGTACTTC. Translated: CAWRGGRETQYF.

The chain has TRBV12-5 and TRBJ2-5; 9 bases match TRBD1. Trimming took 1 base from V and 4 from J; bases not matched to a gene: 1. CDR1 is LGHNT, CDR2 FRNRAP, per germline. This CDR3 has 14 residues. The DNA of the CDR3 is TGTGCTAGTGGTTTGGAACAGGGGGCAGAGACCCAGTACTTC. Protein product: CASGLEQGAETQYF.

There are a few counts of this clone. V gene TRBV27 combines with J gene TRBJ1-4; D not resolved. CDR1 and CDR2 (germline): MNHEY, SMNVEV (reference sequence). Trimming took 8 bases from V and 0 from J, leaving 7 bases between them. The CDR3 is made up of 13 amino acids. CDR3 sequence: CASASATNEKLFF. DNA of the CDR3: TGTGCCAGCGCCAGTGCAACTAATGAAAAACTGTTTTTT.

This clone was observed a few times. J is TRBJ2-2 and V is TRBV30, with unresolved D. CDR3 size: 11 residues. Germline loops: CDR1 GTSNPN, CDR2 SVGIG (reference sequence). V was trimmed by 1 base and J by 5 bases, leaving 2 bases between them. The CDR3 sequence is CAWSATGELFF. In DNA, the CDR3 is TGTGCCTGGAGTGCTACCGGGGAGCTGTTTTTT.

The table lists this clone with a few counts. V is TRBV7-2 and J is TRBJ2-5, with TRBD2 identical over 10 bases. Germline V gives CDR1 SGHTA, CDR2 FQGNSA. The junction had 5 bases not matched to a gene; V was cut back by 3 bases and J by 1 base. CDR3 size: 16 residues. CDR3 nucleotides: TGTGCCAGCAGCTTCGAACAGCGGGGGGGCCAAGAGACCCAGTACTTC. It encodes CASSFEQRGGQETQYF.

CDR3 nucleotides: TGTGCCAGCAGCCAAGATCTAACAGGGAGGGAGAGTGGCTACACCTTC. Protein: CASSQDLTGRESGYTF. This chain joins TRBV4-2 and TRBJ1-2, with a tentative D call TRBD1 (6 bases). The CDR3 covers 16 residues. The V gene's germline CDR1 is LGHNA and CDR2 YNFKEQ. V was pared by 0 bases and J by 7 bases, with 18 bases between.

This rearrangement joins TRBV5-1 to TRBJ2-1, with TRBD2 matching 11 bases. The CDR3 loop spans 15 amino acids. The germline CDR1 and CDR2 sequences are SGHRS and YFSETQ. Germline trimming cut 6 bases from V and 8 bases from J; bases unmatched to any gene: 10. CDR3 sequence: CASKATSGSSDEQFF. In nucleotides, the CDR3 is TGCGCCAGCAAGGCTACTAGCGGGAGTTCAGATGAGCAGTTCTTC.

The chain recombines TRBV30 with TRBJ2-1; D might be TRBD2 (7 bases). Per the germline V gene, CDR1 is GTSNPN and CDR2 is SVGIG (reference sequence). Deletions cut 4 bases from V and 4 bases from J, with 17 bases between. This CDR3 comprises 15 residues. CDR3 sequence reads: CAWKGGRGGYNEQFF. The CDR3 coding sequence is TGTGCCTGGAAAGGTGGGAGGGGGGGTTACAATGAGCAGTTCTTC.

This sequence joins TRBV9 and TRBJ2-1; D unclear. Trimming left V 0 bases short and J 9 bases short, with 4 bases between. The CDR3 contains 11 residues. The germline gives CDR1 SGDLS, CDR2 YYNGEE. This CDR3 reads CASSVGGEQFF. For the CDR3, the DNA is TGTGCCAGCAGCGTAGGAGGTGAGCAGTTCTTC.

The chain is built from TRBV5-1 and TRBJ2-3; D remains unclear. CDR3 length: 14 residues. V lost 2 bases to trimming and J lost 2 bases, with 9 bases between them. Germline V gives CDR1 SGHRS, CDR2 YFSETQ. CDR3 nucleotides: TGCGCCAGCAGCTTAGACTCTTACACAGATACGCAGTATTTT. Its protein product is CASSLDSYTDTQYF.

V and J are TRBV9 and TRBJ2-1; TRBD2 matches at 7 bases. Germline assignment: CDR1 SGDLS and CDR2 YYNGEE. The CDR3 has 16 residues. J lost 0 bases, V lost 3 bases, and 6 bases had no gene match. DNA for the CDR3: TGTGCCAGCAGCGCACTAGCGCAAAGCTCCTACAATGAGCAGTTCTTC. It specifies CASSALAQSSYNEQFF.

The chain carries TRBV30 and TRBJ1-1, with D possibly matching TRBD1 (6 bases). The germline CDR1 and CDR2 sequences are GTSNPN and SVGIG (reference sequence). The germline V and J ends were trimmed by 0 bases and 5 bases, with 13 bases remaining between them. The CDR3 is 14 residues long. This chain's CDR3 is CAWSVSQGRTEAFF. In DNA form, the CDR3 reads TGTGCCTGGAGTGTTTCACAGGGAAGAACTGAAGCTTTCTTT.

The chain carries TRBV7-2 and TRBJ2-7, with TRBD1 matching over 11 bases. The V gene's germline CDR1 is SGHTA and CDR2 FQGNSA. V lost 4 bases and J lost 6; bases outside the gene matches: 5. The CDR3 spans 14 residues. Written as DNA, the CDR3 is TGTGCCAGCAGCTCCTGGACAGGGGGCCGCGAGCAGTACTTC. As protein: CASSSWTGGREQYF.

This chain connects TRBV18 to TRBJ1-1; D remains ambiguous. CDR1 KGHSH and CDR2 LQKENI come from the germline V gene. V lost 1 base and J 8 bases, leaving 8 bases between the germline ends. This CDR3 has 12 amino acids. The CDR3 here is CASSPRELEAFF. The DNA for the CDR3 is TGTGCCAGCTCACCACGGGAGCTCGAAGCTTTCTTT. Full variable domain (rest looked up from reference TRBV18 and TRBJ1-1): NAGVMQNPRHLVRRRGQEARLRCSPMKGHSHVYWYRQLPEEGLKFMVYLQKENIIDESGMPKERFSAEFPKEGPSILRIQQVVRGDSAAYFCASSPRELEAFFGQGTRLTVV.

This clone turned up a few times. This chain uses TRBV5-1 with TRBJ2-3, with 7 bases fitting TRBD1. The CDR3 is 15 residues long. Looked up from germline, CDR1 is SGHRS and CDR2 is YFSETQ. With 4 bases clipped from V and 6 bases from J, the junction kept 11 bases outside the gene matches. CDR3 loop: CASSLTGSQEDTQYF. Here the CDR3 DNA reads TGCGCCAGCAGCCTGACAGGGTCGCAGGAGGATACGCAGTATTTT.

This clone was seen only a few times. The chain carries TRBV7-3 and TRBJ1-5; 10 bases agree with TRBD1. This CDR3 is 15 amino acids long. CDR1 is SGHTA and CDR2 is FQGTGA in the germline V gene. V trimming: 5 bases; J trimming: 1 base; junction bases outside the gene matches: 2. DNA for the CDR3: TGTGCCAGCAGCAGGACAGGGGGGAGCAATCAGCCCCAGCATTTT. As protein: CASSRTGGSNQPQHF. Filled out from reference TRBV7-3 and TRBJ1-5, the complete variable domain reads GAGVSQTPSNKVTEKGKYVELRCDPISGHTALYWYRQSLGQGPEFLIYFQGTGAADDSGLPNDRFFAVRPEGSVSTLKIQRTERGDSAVYLCASSRTGGSNQPQHFGDGTRLSIL.